Described below is a single TCR beta chain sequence and its context. Other DNA sequences in the same sample also yield this CDR3. The germline gives CDR1 SGHAT, CDR2 FQNNGV. CDR3 size: 13 residues. Germline trimming cut 5 bases from V and 8 bases from J; bases unmatched to any gene: 7. Original data processing: The assay estimated nucleated cells by amplifying reference gene primers. TCRdb's table, derived via immunoSEQ multiplex PCR, lists solely in-frame clones and lacks some. V, J and clone size reflect that table, while D and trimming were determined from the DNA. The data hold 120,000 to 150,000 clones, with approximately 88% observed a single time. These data belong to a study of blood T cell repertoires in COVID-19. Study background: Collection of acute and convalescent COVID-19 samples took place in the United States, Italy and Spain. PBMCs, B-cell-depleted T cells, or T cells were the source of the cDNA or gDNA that made up the material.

The V and J genes are TRBV11-2 and TRBJ1-2; 8 bases line up with TRBD1. The TCR originated in a human donor in a cohort sampled during active COVID-19. The source material was peripheral blood. CDR3 sequence reads: CASSTRTGIGYTF. CDR3 coding DNA: TGTGCCAGCAGCACCCGGACAGGGATCGGCTACACCTTC. Together with reference TRBV11-2 and TRBJ1-2, the CDR3 gives the full variable domain: EAGVAQSPRYKIIEKRQSVAFWCNPISGHATLYWYQQILGQGPKLLIQFQNNGVVDDSQLPKDRFSAERLKGVDSTLKIQPAKLEDSAVYLCASSTRTGIGYTFGSGTRLTVV.